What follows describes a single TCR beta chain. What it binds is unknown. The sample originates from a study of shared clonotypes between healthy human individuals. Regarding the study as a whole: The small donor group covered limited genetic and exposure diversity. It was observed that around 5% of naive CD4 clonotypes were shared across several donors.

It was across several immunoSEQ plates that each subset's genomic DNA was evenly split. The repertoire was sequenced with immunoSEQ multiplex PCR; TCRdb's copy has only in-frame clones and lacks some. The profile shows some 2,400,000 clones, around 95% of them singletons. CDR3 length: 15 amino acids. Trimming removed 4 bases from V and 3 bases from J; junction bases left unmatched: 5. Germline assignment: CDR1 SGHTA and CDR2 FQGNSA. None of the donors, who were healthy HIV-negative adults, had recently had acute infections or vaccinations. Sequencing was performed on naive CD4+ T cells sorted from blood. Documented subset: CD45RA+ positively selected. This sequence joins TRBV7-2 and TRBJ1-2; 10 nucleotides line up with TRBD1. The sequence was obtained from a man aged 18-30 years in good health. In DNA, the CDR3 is TGTGCCAGCAGCTCGGCGGACAGGGGGGACTATGGCTACACCTTC. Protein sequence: CASSSADRGDYGYTF.